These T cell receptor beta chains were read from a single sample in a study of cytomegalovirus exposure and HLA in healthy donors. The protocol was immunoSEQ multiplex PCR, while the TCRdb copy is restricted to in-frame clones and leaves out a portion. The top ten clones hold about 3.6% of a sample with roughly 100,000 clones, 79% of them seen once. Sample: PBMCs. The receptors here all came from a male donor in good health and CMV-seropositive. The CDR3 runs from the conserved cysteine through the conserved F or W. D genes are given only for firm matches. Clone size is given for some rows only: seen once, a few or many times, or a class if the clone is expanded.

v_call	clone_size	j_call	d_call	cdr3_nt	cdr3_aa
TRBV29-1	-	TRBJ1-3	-	TGCAGCGTTGAGCAGATAAAGGGAAACACCATATATTTT	CSVEQIKGNTIYF
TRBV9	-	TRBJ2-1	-	TGTGCCAGCAGCGCCAGGCCCATCCAGTTCTTC	CASSARPIQFF
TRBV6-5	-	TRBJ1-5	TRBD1	TGTGCCACCAGGGGGACAGGGGATGTTTACCAGCCCCAGCATTTT	CATRGTGDVYQPQHF
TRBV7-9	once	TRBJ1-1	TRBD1	TGTGCCAGCAGCCGACAGGGGAGGACTGAAGCTTTCTTT	CASSRQGRTEAFF
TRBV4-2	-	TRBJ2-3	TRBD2	TGTGCCAGCAGCCTCGGACTAGCGGGGGGGCCTCGCGCAGATACGCAGTATTTT	CASSLGLAGGPRADTQYF
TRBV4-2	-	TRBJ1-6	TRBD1	TGTGCCAGCAGCCAAGATTTACAGGGGTCAAGGACGGATTCACCCCTCCACTTT	CASSQDLQGSRTDSPLHF
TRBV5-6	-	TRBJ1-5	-	TGTGCCAGCAGCCCCGGACAGTTTAGGAATCAGCCCCAGCATTTT	CASSPGQFRNQPQHF
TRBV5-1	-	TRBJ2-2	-	TGCGCCAGCAGCCAATTCACCGGGGAGCTGTTTTTT	CASSQFTGELFF
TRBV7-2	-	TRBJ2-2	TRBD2	TGTGCCAGCAGCCCCCAAAGGGCTAGCGGCTACACCGGGGAGCTGTTTTTT	CASSPQRASGYTGELFF
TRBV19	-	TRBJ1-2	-	TGTGCCAGTAGGGTCGCGGGGATAGGCGGCTACACCTTC	CASRVAGIGGYTF
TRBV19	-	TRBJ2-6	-	TGTGCCAGTAGCATTTTCCCTGGGAGGGGGACGTCCGGGGCCAACGTCCTGACTTTC	CASSIFPGRGTSGANVLTF
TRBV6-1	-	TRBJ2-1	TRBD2	TGTGCCAGCAGTGGCCCGGGACTAGCGGGGAGGAGCTCCTACAATGAGCAGTTCTTC	CASSGPGLAGRSSYNEQFF
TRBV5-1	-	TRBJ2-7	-	TGCGCCAGCAGCTTGTCCTGGGGGGGCGTCTCCTACGAGCAGTACTTC	CASSLSWGGVSYEQYF
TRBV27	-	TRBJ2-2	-	TGTGCCAGCAGTTTAGGGCAGTTACTCTCCGGGGAGCTGTTTTTT	CASSLGQLLSGELFF
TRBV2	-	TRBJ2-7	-	TGTGCCAGCAGTGCTAGGGGACACAGCTCCTACGAGCAGTACTTC	CASSARGHSSYEQYF
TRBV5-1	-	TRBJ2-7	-	TGCGCCAGCAGCTTCTTCCACTCGACAGGTGCCTCCTACGAGCAGTACTTC	CASSFFHSTGASYEQYF
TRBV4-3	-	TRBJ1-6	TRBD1	TGCGCCAGCAGCCGCGCGACGAGACAGGGGGATTCACCCCTCCACTTT	CASSRATRQGDSPLHF
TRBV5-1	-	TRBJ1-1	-	TGCGCCAGCAGCTTGGACGGGGAAGCTTTCTTT	CASSLDGEAFF
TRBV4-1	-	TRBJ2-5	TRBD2	TGCGCCAGCAGCCCACGGGGGGTAAAAGAGACCCAGTACTTC	CASSPRGVKETQYF
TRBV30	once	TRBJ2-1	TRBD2	TGTGCCTGGAGTGACTTAGGCGGGGGGGTCTACAATGAGCAGTTCTTC	CAWSDLGGGVYNEQFF
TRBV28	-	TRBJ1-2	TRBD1	TGTGCCAGCAGCCCAACTCCGGGACAGGGAATTTGGGGCTACACCTTC	CASSPTPGQGIWGYTF
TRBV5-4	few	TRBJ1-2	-	TGTGCCAGCAGCGTGGACAGTTCTAACTATGGCTACACCTTC	CASSVDSSNYGYTF
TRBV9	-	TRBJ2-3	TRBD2	TGTGCCAGCAGCGTACCACTAGCGGGGGGGCGAGGCACAGATACGCAGTATTTT	CASSVPLAGGRGTDTQYF
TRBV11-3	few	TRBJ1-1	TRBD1	TGTGCCAGCAGCCCACAAGGACAGGGGATCGGGGGTGAAGCTTTCTTT	CASSPQGQGIGGEAFF
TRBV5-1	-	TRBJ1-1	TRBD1	TGCGCCAGCAGCTTGGGGGGGACAGCTTTCCCTGAAGCTTTCTTT	CASSLGGTAFPEAFF
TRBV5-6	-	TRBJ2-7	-	TGTGCCAGCAGCTTGCGGTTCTCTTATAGATACGAGCAGTACTTC	CASSLRFSYRYEQYF
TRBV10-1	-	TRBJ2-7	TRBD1	TGCGCCAGCAGGGACTCAGGGGGATACGAGCAGTACTTC	CASRDSGGYEQYF
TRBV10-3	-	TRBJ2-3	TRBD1	TGTGCCATCAGTGGATCGCAGGGGGCAGATACGCAGTATTTT	CAISGSQGADTQYF
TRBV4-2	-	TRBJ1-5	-	TGTGCCAGCAGCCAAGTCTCGGGGCCCCAGCATTTT	CASSQVSGPQHF